This T cell receptor (beta chain) comes out of a study of graft-versus-host responses after intestinal transplantation. Whole-study context: Tacrolimus and steroids were given for 2 to 3 years to all recipients after anti-thymocyte globulin induction.

Tissue from the graft was processed to free its intraepithelial and lamina propria lymphocytes. This clone occurred a few times. The repertoire was sequenced with immunoSEQ multiplex PCR; TCRdb's copy has only in-frame clones and lacks some. Of some 16,000 clones listed, approximately 79% are singletons. Germline CDR1 SGHVS, CDR2 FQNEAQ. V was clipped by 4 bases and J by 5 bases, with 8 bases between them. This CDR3 region has 12 residues. The starting material was ileum tissue, obtained 17 days after transplant. The rearrangement uses TRBV7-8 and TRBJ2-5, with unresolved D. The receptor's source is a human patient who received an intestinal transplant, so some T cells may come from the graft donor. CDR3 nucleotide sequence: TGTGCCAGCAGCTCCATACTGGAGACCCAGTACTTC. Translation: CASSSILETQYF.